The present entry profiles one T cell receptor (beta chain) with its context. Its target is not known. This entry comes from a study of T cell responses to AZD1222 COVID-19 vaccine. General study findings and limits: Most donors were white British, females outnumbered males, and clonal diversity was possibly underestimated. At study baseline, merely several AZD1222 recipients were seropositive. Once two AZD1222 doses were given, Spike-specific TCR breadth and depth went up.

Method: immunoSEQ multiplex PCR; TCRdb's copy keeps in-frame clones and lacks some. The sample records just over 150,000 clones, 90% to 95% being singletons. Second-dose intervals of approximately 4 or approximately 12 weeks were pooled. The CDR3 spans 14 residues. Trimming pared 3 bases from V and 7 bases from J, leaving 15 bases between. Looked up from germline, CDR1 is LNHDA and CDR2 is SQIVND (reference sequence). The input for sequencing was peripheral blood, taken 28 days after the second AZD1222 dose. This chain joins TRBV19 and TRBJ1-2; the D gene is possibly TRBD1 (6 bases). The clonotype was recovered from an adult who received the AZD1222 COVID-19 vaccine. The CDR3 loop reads CASSMSPGALGYTF. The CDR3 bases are TGTGCCAGTAGTATGTCTCCAGGGGCGCTTGGCTACACCTTC.